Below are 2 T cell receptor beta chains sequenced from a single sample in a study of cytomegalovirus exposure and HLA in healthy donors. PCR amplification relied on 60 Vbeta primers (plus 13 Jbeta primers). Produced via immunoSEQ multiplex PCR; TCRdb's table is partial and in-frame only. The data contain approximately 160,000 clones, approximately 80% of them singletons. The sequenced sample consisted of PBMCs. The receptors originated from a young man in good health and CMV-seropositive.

CDR3 sequence: CASSLRGTQETQYF. CDR3 DNA: TGCGCCAGCAGCTTGAGGGGGACACAAGAGACCCAGTACTTC. V is TRBV5-1 and J is TRBJ2-5; D might be TRBD1 (6 bases). The germline gives CDR1 SGHRS, CDR2 YFSETQ. The V gene lost 1 base and the J gene lost 2 bases, with 9 bases spanning the gap. The CDR3 extends over 14 amino acids.

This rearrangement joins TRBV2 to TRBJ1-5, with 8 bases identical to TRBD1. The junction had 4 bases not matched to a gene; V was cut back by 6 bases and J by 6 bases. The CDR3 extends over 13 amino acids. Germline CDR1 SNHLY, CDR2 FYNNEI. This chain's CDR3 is CASRDRGSQPQHF. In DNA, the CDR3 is TGTGCCAGCAGAGACAGGGGTAGTCAGCCCCAGCATTTT.